What follows are 22 T cell receptor beta chains derived from one specimen sequenced in a study of blood T cell repertoires in COVID-19. Sequencing used immunoSEQ multiplex PCR; TCRdb keeps in-frame clones, though not all of them. This sample has more than 100,000 clones, with 78% found just once. The specimen was peripheral blood. The receptors here all came from a man in his 70s with acute or convalescent COVID-19.

The chain couples TRBV7-8 to TRBJ2-5, with 10 bases fitting TRBD2. V shed 3 bases, J shed 3 bases, and the junction held 4 bases outside the gene matches. Germline CDR1 reads SGHVS; CDR2 reads FQNEAQ. The CDR3 totals 15 residues. CDR3 nucleotides: TGTGCCAGCAGCTTTTGGCTAGCGGGGGAAGAGACCCAGTACTTC. Residues: CASSFWLAGEETQYF. Filled out from reference TRBV7-8 and TRBJ2-5, the complete variable domain reads GAGVSQSPRYKVAKRGQDVALRCDPISGHVSLFWYQQALGQGPEFLTYFQNEAQLDKSGLPSDRFFAERPEGSVSTLKIQRTQQEDSAVYLCASSFWLAGEETQYFGPGTRLLVL.

The gene calls are TRBV11-2 and TRBJ2-1; TRBD2 agrees at 7 bases. The germline CDR1 and CDR2 sequences are SGHAT and FQNNGV. After removal of 5 bases from V and 0 bases from J, the junction contained 4 bases not matched to a gene. The CDR3 extends over 15 amino acids. The chain's CDR3 is CASSVTSFSYNEQFF. The CDR3 nucleotides read TGTGCCAGCAGCGTGACTAGCTTCTCCTACAATGAGCAGTTCTTC.

The gene calls are TRBV9 and TRBJ2-5; D is perhaps TRBD1 (5 bases). Germline loops: CDR1 SGDLS, CDR2 YYNGEE. V was clipped by 0 bases and J by 4 bases, with 16 bases between them. The CDR3 has 16 residues. CDR3 sequence: CASSVDVGNQGETQYF. The CDR3 coding sequence is TGTGCCAGCAGCGTAGATGTGGGGAACCAGGGAGAGACCCAGTACTTC.

This clone was detected a few times. The DNA for the CDR3 is TGTGCCAGCAGGCAGGGGAGTCAGCCCCAGCATTTT. Translating it yields CASRQGSQPQHF. The chain uses TRBV2 and TRBJ1-5; TRBD1 might be the D (6 bases). The CDR3 runs 12 residues. Between the trimmed V and J ends, which lost 6 bases and 6 bases, there was a span of 9 bases. Germline V gene data show CDR1 as SNHLY and CDR2 as FYNNEI.

This clone was observed a few times. The V call is TRBV25-1, the J call TRBJ1-2, with D perhaps TRBD1 (5 bases). The CDR3 is 14 amino acids. V was shortened by 3 bases and J by 3 bases, with 11 bases between the two germline ends. Germline CDR1 MGHDK, CDR2 SYGVNS. The CDR3 nucleotides read TGTGCCAGCAGTGATTCGGGGGGGGACTATGGCTACACCTTC. Protein sequence: CASSDSGGDYGYTF.

The chain couples TRBV13 to TRBJ1-1, with unresolved D. CDR3 length: 12 residues. The V end lost 8 bases, the J end lost 5 bases, and 12 bases lay between the germline ends. Looked up from germline, CDR1 is PRHDT and CDR2 is FYEKMQ (reference sequence). CDR3 sequence (DNA): TGTGCCAGCCTCGCCGAGGGAACTGAAGCTTTCTTT. As protein: CASLAEGTEAFF.

The rearrangement uses TRBV7-3 and TRBJ1-1, with D unclear. V was clipped by 6 bases and J by 0 bases, with 11 bases between them. The CDR3 covers 14 residues. CDR1 SGHTA and CDR2 FQGTGA come from the germline V gene. CDR3 region: CASSGTDMNTEAFF. CDR3 sequence (DNA): TGTGCCAGCAGTGGCACAGATATGAACACTGAAGCTTTCTTT.

This chain links TRBV6-6 with TRBJ1-4, with D maybe TRBD1 (6 bases). This CDR3 region has 15 residues. With 4 bases removed from V and 6 bases from J, the gap between germline ends came to 15 bases. Per germline, CDR1 MNHNY and CDR2 SVGAGI (reference sequence). The CDR3 spells CASSLTRGPDEKLFF. CDR3 nucleotide sequence: TGTGCCAGCAGTTTGACCAGGGGCCCCGATGAAAAACTGTTTTTT.

V is TRBV11-2 and J is TRBJ1-5; D gene ambiguous. Per germline, CDR1 SGHAT and CDR2 FQNNGV. Trimming stripped 2 bases from V and 2 bases from J, with 10 bases between. The CDR3 has 15 residues. In DNA form, the CDR3 reads TGTGCCAGCAGCTTACGGGGTTATGGCAATCAGCCCCAGCATTTT. This encodes CASSLRGYGNQPQHF.

This chain joins TRBV2 and TRBJ2-1; 13 bases fit TRBD2. Germline lookup yields CDR1 SNHLY and CDR2 FYNNEI. The CDR3 loop spans 14 amino acids. V was pared by 6 bases and J by 10 bases, with 6 bases of the junction left unmatched. Written as DNA, the CDR3 is TGTGCCAGCAGGGGGACTAGCGGGGATGGGGAGCAGTTCTTC. Translating it yields CASRGTSGDGEQFF. Based on the CDR3 plus reference TRBV2 and TRBJ2-1, the full variable domain is EPEVTQTPSHQVTQMGQEVILRCVPISNHLYFYWYRQILGQKVEFLVSFYNNEISEKSEIFDDQFSVERPDGSNFTLKIRSTKLEDSAMYFCASRGTSGDGEQFFGPGTRLTVL.

This rearrangement joins TRBV6-6 to TRBJ1-1, with unresolved D. V lost 5 bases and J 2 bases, leaving 21 bases between the germline ends. CDR3 length equals 17 residues. Germline V gene data show CDR1 as MNHNY and CDR2 as SVGAGI (reference sequence). This CDR3 reads CASSPSLPGLANTEAFF. The CDR3 bases are TGTGCCAGCAGTCCATCCCTACCGGGTTTGGCCAACACTGAAGCTTTCTTT.

The chain links TRBV2 to TRBJ1-5; D not resolved. In germline, CDR1 is SNHLY, CDR2 FYNNEI. With 6 bases removed from V and 0 bases from J, the gap between germline ends came to 12 bases. The CDR3 consists of 15 residues. The CDR3 DNA reads as TGTGCCAGCAGATACGAGATTGTTAGCAATCAGCCCCAGCATTTT. It encodes CASRYEIVSNQPQHF.

Of note for this clone: The sample has other DNA sequences that encode this CDR3 too. V and J are TRBV24-1 and TRBJ2-2; 8 bases are a match to TRBD1. The trim removed 5 bases at V and 5 bases at J, leaving 6 bases unmatched. CDR3 length: 15 residues. CDR1 is KGHDR and CDR2 is SFDVKD in the germline V gene. DNA of the CDR3: TGTGCCACCAGTGGCCAGGGGGCATATACCGGGGAGCTGTTTTTT. This sequence encodes CATSGQGAYTGELFF.

The chain recombines TRBV6-5 with TRBJ1-2; TRBD1 matches at 7 bases. CDR3 length: 13 residues. In germline, CDR1 is MNHEY, CDR2 SVGAGI. With 3 bases clipped from V and 7 bases from J, the junction kept 5 bases outside the gene matches. As DNA, the CDR3 is TGTGCCAGCAGTTATGAGGGGGCTCTTGGCTACACCTTC. It encodes CASSYEGALGYTF.

The chain is built from TRBV6-1 and TRBJ2-7; a weak D match, TRBD1 (6 bases). Germline V gene lookup returns CDR1 MNHNS and CDR2 SASEGT. This CDR3 spans 13 amino acids. V was pared by 2 bases and J by 6 bases, with 11 bases between. This chain's CDR3 is CASSETRGGEQYF. The DNA for the CDR3 is TGTGCCAGCAGTGAAACCCGAGGGGGCGAGCAGTACTTC.

The chain joins TRBV9 to TRBJ1-2; D gene uncertain. This CDR3 region has 11 residues. V dropped 3 bases and J dropped 4 bases, with 4 bases sitting between them. Per the germline V gene, CDR1 is SGDLS and CDR2 is YYNGEE. CDR3 nucleotide sequence: TGTGCCAGCAGCGCCTTCTATGGCTACACCTTC. This codes for CASSAFYGYTF. Together with reference TRBV9 and TRBJ1-2, the CDR3 gives the full variable domain: DSGVTQTPKHLITATGQRVTLRCSPRSGDLSVYWYQQSLDQGLQFLIQYYNGEERAKGNILERFSAQQFPDLHSELNLSSLELGDSALYFCASSAFYGYTFGSGTRLTVV.

The chain joins TRBV29-1 to TRBJ1-1; TRBD1 agrees at 7 bases. J lost 10 bases, V lost 4 bases, and 6 bases had no gene match. The CDR3 contains 11 residues. The germline CDR1 and CDR2 sequences are SQVTM and ANQGSEA. This CDR3 is CSVAEQGVAFF. The CDR3 bases are TGCAGCGTTGCAGAGCAGGGGGTAGCTTTCTTT.

This clone came up a few times. V usage is TRBV29-1 and J usage is TRBJ1-5, with a possible D match to TRBD1 (6 bases). Trimming pared 4 bases from V and 6 bases from J, leaving 13 bases between. CDR3 length equals 13 residues. CDR1 and CDR2 from the germline V gene are SQVTM and ANQGSEA. CDR3 sequence reads: CSVVQGGGQPQHF. In DNA form, the CDR3 reads TGCAGCGTTGTACAGGGAGGGGGTCAGCCCCAGCATTTT.

This chain links TRBV27 with TRBJ1-2; 7 bases align to TRBD1. Germline V CDR1 and CDR2: MNHEY, SMNVEV (reference sequence). CDR3 length equals 13 residues. With V trimmed by 5 bases and J by 6 bases, 6 bases remained unmatched. The CDR3 nucleotides are TGTGCCAGCAGTCTAAGACAGGGAGATGGCTACACCTTC. This codes for CASSLRQGDGYTF.

This clone was observed a single time. The V call is TRBV7-7, the J call TRBJ2-7, with a possible D match to TRBD1 (8 bases). Deletions cut 5 bases from V and 6 bases from J, with 14 bases between. This CDR3 contains 13 residues. Germline V gene lookup returns CDR1 SSHAT and CDR2 FNYEAQ (reference sequence). The CDR3 protein is CASSKDREGEQYF. CDR3 DNA: TGTGCCAGCAGCAAGGACAGGGAGGGCGAGCAGTACTTC.

The chain has TRBV30 and TRBJ1-5, with D perhaps TRBD1 (6 bases). Per germline, CDR1 GTSNPN and CDR2 SVGIG (reference sequence). V was cut by 4 bases and J by 0 bases, with 13 bases left in between. CDR3 length equals 15 residues. The CDR3 here is CAWKNQGYSNQPQHF. The CDR3 DNA follows: TGTGCCTGGAAAAATCAGGGGTATAGCAATCAGCCCCAGCATTTT.

The rearrangement links TRBV7-9 to TRBJ1-2; 9 positions match TRBD1. V lost 5 bases to trimming and J lost 4 bases; unmatched junction nucleotides: 8. CDR3 length: 15 amino acids. Germline CDR1 and CDR2: SEHNR and FQNEAQ (reference sequence). This chain's CDR3 is CASSLGQGTFYGYTF. CDR3 in DNA: TGTGCCAGCAGCCTAGGACAGGGGACCTTCTATGGCTACACCTTC.